These T cell receptor beta chains were read from a single sample in a study of long-term antiretroviral therapy in people with HIV. Sequenced by immunoSEQ multiplex PCR; TCRdb stores in-frame clones only, minus some. This table holds 20,000 to 25,000 clones, roughly 91% found once. This material consisted of unsorted PBMCs, taken 2.3 years after starting antiretroviral therapy. The receptor set was obtained from a man in his fifties or sixties with HIV. Each CDR3 is given without its conserved first and last residue.

j_gene,v_gene,CDR3aa
TRBJ1-5,TRBV5-1,ASSLVGGNQPQH
TRBJ2-5,TRBV18,ASSVAGGETQY
TRBJ2-7,TRBV11-2,ASSPPAGLDEQY
TRBJ2-7,TRBV9,ASSVSGSLYEQY
TRBJ2-7,TRBV5-1,ASSFAGRVYEQY
TRBJ2-7,TRBV7-3,ASSPLGTSDEQY
TRBJ2-1,TRBV7-2,ASSLTKILAGGLGEQF
TRBJ2-2,TRBV10-2,ASGRSGKDGELF
TRBJ1-1,TRBV7-2,ASSLATGFRNTEAF
TRBJ1-5,TRBV7-9,ASSLIGLEGQPQH
TRBJ2-5,TRBV7-9,ASSLDPATQY
TRBJ1-2,TRBV5-1,ASSTHPGNLNYGYT
TRBJ1-1,TRBV7-9,ASSLGGGANTEAF
TRBJ2-3,TRBV7-2,ASSLLGGRADTQY
TRBJ1-6,TRBV5-1,ASRRTGYNSPLH
TRBJ2-2,TRBV10-1,ASSITRGGTGELF
TRBJ2-2,TRBV27,ASSFNRHTGELF
TRBJ2-1,TRBV2,ASSTTGTGGNEQF
TRBJ2-7,TRBV7-2,ASSSQGGRAYEQY
TRBJ1-2,TRBV6-5,ASSFSGGIYGYT
TRBJ2-2,TRBV18,ASSRHQSDYTGELF